This T cell receptor (beta chain) came from a study of cytomegalovirus exposure and HLA in healthy donors. The germline V gene encodes CDR1 MNHEY and CDR2 SMNVEV (reference sequence). J gave up 5 bases and V 5 bases, and 6 bases lay outside the gene matches. The CDR3 is 14 amino acids. Primers for the PCR totalled 60 Vbeta and 13 Jbeta. TCRdb keeps only in-frame clones here, not all; method: immunoSEQ multiplex PCR. Among more than 95,000 clones listed, roughly 82% were seen once. The study's findings and limits: The authors listed 150 to 200 TCR beta chains as cytomegalovirus-associated. In an earlier analysis, about 87% or about 30%: the productive usage of most TCR beta V segments.

Details on this clone: The antigen remains undetermined.

The clonotype comes from a woman aged 55-69 years in good health and CMV-seropositive. This chain joins TRBV27 and TRBJ1-3; 7 positions match TRBD1. The sequenced material came from PBMCs. In DNA, the CDR3 is TGTGCCAGCAGTATGCGACAGGGTAGAAACACCATATATTTT. It codes for CASSMRQGRNTIYF.